Given below is one T cell receptor (beta chain) in context. The antigen is undetermined. Profiling relied on immunoSEQ multiplex PCR, and the TCRdb table lists in-frame clones only, not all of them. The sample carries tens of thousands of clones, more than 75% recorded once. The sample is drawn from a study of graft-versus-host responses after intestinal transplantation. Study-level background: Recipients uniformly received anti-thymocyte globulin induction, followed by tacrolimus and steroids for about 3 years.

This CDR3 comprises 15 residues. V lost 2 bases, J lost 2 bases, and 7 bases lay in between. Germline values: CDR1 MNHNY, CDR2 SVGAGI (reference sequence). Study outcomes and limitations: An association linked early post-transplant HvG declines with peak circulating GvH clone levels. GvH clones were identified in recipient marrow, with some first appearing in ileum or blood.

The rearrangement uses TRBV6-6 and TRBJ2-6; D tentatively reads TRBD1 or TRBD2 (5 bases each). Here the sequenced sample was unstimulated CD4+ T cells sorted from spleen or lymph node cells, taken before intestinal transplant. The TCR originated in a human donor who received an intestinal transplant. The CDR3 protein is CASSYMGAGANVLTF. The CDR3 coding sequence is TGTGCCAGCAGTTACATGGGGGCTGGGGCCAACGTCCTGACTTTC.